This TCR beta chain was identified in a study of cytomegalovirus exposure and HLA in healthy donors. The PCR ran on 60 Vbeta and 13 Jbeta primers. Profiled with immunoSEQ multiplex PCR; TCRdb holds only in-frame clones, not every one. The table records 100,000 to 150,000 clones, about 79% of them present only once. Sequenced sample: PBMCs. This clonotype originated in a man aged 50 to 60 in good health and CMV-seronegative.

The CDR3 bases are TGTGCCAGCAGTTTCAGGGTATCTCTCTACGAGCAGTACTTC. Residues: CASSFRVSLYEQYF. The chain carries TRBV27 and TRBJ2-7, with D possibly being TRBD1 (5 bases). CDR3 size: 14 residues. Germline CDR1 reads MNHEY; CDR2 reads SMNVEV (reference sequence). Trimming took 3 bases from V and 3 from J, leaving 12 bases between them.